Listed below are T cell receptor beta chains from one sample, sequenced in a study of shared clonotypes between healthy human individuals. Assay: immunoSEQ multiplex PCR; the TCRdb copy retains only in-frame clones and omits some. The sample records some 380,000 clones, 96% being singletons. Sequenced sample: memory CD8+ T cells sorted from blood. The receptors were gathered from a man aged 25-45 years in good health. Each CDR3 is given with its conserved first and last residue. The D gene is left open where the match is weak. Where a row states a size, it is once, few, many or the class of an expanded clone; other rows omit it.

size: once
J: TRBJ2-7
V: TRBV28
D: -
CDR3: CASSLGQTYEQYF
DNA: TGTGCCAGCAGTTTGGGGCAGACCTACGAGCAGTACTTC

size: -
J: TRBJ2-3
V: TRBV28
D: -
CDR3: CASLSGGSDTQYF
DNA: TGTGCCAGCTTAAGTGGAGGATCAGATACGCAGTATTTT

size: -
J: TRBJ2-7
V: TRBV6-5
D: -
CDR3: CASSYRISYEQYF
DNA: TGTGCCAGCAGTTACCGGATCTCCTACGAGCAGTACTTC

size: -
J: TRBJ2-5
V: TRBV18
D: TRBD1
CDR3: CASSPGTGGRETQYF
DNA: TGTGCCAGCTCACCAGGGACAGGGGGGAGAGAGACCCAGTACTTC

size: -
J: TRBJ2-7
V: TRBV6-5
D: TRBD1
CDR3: CASVDRRRAYEQYF
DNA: TGTGCCAGCGTGGACAGGCGTCGGGCCTACGAGCAGTACTTC

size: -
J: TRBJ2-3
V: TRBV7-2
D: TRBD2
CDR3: CASSSPIAGSSTDTQYF
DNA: TGTGCCAGCAGCAGCCCGATAGCGGGTTCTAGCACAGATACGCAGTATTTT

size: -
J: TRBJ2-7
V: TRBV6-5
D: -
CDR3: CASSYSQLHYEQYF
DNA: TGTGCCAGCAGTTACTCCCAGCTCCACTACGAGCAGTACTTC

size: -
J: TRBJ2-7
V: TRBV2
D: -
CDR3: CASRGGANYEQYF
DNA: TGTGCCAGCAGAGGGGGAGCGAACTACGAGCAGTACTTC

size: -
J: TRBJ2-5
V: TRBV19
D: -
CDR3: CASSIGGRETQYF
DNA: TGTGCCAGTAGTATCGGGGGAAGAGAGACCCAGTACTTC

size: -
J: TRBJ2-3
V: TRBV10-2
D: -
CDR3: CASSRPGFPSTDTQYF
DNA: TGCGCCAGCAGTCGTCCAGGGTTCCCTAGCACAGATACGCAGTATTTT

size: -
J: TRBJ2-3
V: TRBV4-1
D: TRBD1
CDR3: CASSHLGQGVLDTQYF
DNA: TGCGCCAGCAGCCACCTAGGACAGGGCGTCTTGGATACGCAGTATTTT

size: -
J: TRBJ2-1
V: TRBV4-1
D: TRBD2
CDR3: CASSQFLAGELVRYNEQFF
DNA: TGCGCCAGCAGCCAATTTCTAGCGGGAGAACTTGTTAGATACAATGAGCAGTTCTTC

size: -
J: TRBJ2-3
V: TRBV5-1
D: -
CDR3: CASSSGTSTDTQYF
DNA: TGCGCCAGCAGCTCGGGGACGAGCACAGATACGCAGTATTTT

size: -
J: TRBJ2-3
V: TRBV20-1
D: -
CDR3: CSVRGVDTQYF
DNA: TGCAGTGTGAGGGGAGTAGATACGCAGTATTTT

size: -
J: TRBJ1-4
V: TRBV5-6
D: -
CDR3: CASSLSTNEKLFF
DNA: TGTGCCAGCAGCTTATCAACTAATGAAAAACTGTTTTTT

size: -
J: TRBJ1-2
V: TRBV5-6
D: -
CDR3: CASSLEGRRAYGYTF
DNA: TGTGCCAGCAGCTTGGAGGGAAGGAGGGCCTATGGCTACACCTTC

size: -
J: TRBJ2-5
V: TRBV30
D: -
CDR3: CAWSSGVGETQYF
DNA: TGTGCCTGGTCATCGGGGGTTGGGGAGACCCAGTACTTC

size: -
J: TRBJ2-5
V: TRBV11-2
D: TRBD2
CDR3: CASSPLLAFKETQYF
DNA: TGTGCCAGCAGCCCACTACTAGCGTTTAAAGAGACCCAGTACTTC

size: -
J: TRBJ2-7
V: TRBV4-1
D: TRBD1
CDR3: CASSPRQGGAGASYEQYF
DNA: TGCGCCAGCAGTCCTCGACAGGGGGGGGCGGGAGCCTCCTACGAGCAGTACTTC

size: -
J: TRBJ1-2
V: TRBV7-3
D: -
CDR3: CASSLTANYGYTF
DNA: TGTGCCAGCAGCTTAACAGCTAACTATGGCTACACCTTC

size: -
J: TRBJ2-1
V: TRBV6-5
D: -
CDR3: CASSYSSASSYNEQFF
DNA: TGTGCCAGCAGTTACTCTTCCGCGAGCTCCTACAATGAGCAGTTCTTC

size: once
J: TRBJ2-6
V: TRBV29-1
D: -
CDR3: CSALTGWGANVLTF
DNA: TGCAGCGCCCTCACAGGGTGGGGGGCCAACGTCCTGACTTTC

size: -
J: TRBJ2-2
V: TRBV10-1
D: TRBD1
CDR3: CASSGQANTGELFF
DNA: TGCGCCAGCTCGGGACAGGCCAACACCGGGGAGCTGTTTTTT

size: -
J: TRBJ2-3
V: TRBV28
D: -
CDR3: CARTDRKFPLSTDTQYF
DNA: TGTGCCAGGACGGACAGAAAATTCCCCCTTAGCACAGATACGCAGTATTTT

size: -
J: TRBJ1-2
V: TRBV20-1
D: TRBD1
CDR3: CSDRQGGYTF
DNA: TGCAGTGATCGACAGGGCGGCTACACCTTC

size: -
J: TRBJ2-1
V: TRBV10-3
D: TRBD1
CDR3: CAIRDTGVSYNEQFF
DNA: TGTGCCATCAGAGACACAGGGGTCTCCTACAATGAGCAGTTCTTC

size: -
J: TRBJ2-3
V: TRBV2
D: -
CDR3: CARRYTDTQYF
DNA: TGTGCCAGAAGATACACAGATACGCAGTATTTT